These 29 T cell receptor beta chains were sequenced from one sample in a study of blood T cells in healthy people across ages. The authors ran a second PCR of 7 to 11 cycles using a sample-barcoded 5' primer and a J-beta primer mix. Each CDR3 protein gets one entry after TCRdb re-called the 5' RACE reads with MiXCR. In the table there are roughly 2 million distinct CDR3 sequences, roughly 50% of which are singletons. Source material: blood. Receptor source: a woman aged 35 to 49 in good health.

Only one count was recorded for this clonotype. V is TRBV27 and J is TRBJ1-6; D ambiguous. V lost 2 bases and J lost 9, with 17 bases in between. The CDR3 is 16 residues long. CDR1 is MNHEY and CDR2 is SMNVEV in the germline V gene (reference sequence). CDR3 bases: TGTGCCAGCAGTTTACAGGACTCAAACCTCGGTTCACCCCTCCACTTT. This translates into CASSLQDSNLGSPLHF.

The chain is built from TRBV2 and TRBJ2-3; D is unclear. Germline lookup yields CDR1 SNHLY and CDR2 FYNNEI. The ends were cut back, 7 bases at V and 0 bases at J, with 11 bases in the middle. The CDR3 sequence is 14 residues long. The CDR3 region is CASTLRLSTDTQYF. DNA for the CDR3: TGTGCCAGCACCCTACGCCTCAGCACAGATACGCAGTATTTT.

The chain combines TRBV24-1 with TRBJ1-2; D is ambiguous. Germline CDR1 KGHDR, CDR2 SFDVKD. The CDR3 is made up of 13 amino acids. Trimming took off 5 bases at V and 9 bases at J, with 15 bases between the two ends. This chain's CDR3 is CATSAEDLNSYTF. The CDR3 DNA sequence: TGTGCCACCAGTGCGGAGGACCTCAATAGCTACACCTTC.

The rearrangement joins TRBV20-1 to TRBJ2-1; the D gene is possibly TRBD1 (6 bases). The CDR3 length is 15 residues. CDR1 and CDR2 from the germline V gene are DFQATT and SNEGSKA (reference sequence). The V end lost 0 bases, the J end lost 0 bases, and 9 bases lay between the germline ends. For the CDR3, the DNA is TGCAGTGCTAGAGAACAGGGTTACTCCTACAATGAGCAGTTCTTC. It specifies CSAREQGYSYNEQFF.

The chain links TRBV6-5 to TRBJ2-5; D is undetermined. The J call may be mistaken, given a closer DNA end match to TRBJ2-4. The germline gives CDR1 MNHEY, CDR2 SVGAGI. The CDR3 is made up of 17 amino acids. The CDR3 here is CASSYSKNPLAKNIQYF. In nucleotides, the CDR3 is TGTGCCAGCAGTTACTCGAAGAACCCCCTAGCCAAAAACATTCAGTACTTC.

V and J are TRBV6-2 or TRBV6-3 and TRBJ2-5; D unresolved. The germline V gene has CDR1 MNHEY and CDR2 SVGEGT. Trimming shortened V by 0 bases and J by 1 base, and 12 bases separated the two germline ends. The CDR3 runs to 16 residues. CDR3 sequence: CASSYSAGGIQETQYF. In DNA form, the CDR3 reads TGTGCCAGCAGTTACTCGGCAGGTGGGATCCAAGAGACCCAGTACTTC.

The chain carries TRBV5-1 and TRBJ2-5; 9 bases align to TRBD1. After removal of 0 bases from V and 5 bases from J, the junction contained 8 bases not matched to a gene. Germline CDR1 reads SGHRS; CDR2 reads YFSETQ. The CDR3 contains 16 residues. The CDR3 here is CASSLVVSGTGETQYF. The CDR3 region has the DNA TGCGCCAGCAGCTTGGTGGTTTCCGGGACAGGGGAGACCCAGTACTTC. Combining the CDR3 with reference TRBV5-1 and TRBJ2-5 gives the whole variable domain KAGVTQTPRYLIKTRGQQVTLSCSPISGHRSVSWYQQTPGQGLQFLFEYFSETQRNKGNFPGRFSGRQFSNSRSEMNVSTLELGDSALYLCASSLVVSGTGETQYFGPGTRLLVL.

The chain is built from TRBV27 and TRBJ2-7; D is perhaps TRBD2 (6 bases). V was trimmed by 4 bases and J by 4 bases, leaving 14 bases between them. The CDR3 covers 14 residues. Germline V gene data show CDR1 as MNHEY and CDR2 as SMNVEV (reference sequence). Written as DNA, the CDR3 is TGTGCCAGCAGTTACAGGACGGAGGGGTACGAGCAGTACTTC. Its protein product is CASSYRTEGYEQYF.

The table lists this clonotype with a few counts. This chain joins TRBV27 and TRBJ2-3, with no clear D. V was cut by 2 bases and J by 3 bases, with 9 bases left in between. Germline assignment: CDR1 MNHEY and CDR2 SMNVEV (reference sequence). The CDR3 is made up of 14 amino acids. CDR3: CASSLVVTTDTQYF. CDR3 bases: TGTGCCAGCAGTTTAGTGGTGACTACAGATACGCAGTATTTT.

This clonotype was picked up a small number of times. The chain joins TRBV9 to TRBJ2-5; 7 positions match TRBD2. The CDR3 has 14 residues. V gave up 6 bases and J gave up 5 bases; unmatched junction bases: 10. Germline CDR1 is SGDLS and CDR2 is YYNGEE. The CDR3 is CASTRGGVLETQYF. The CDR3 nucleotides read TGTGCCAGCACCCGGGGAGGGGTCTTGGAGACCCAGTACTTC.

The chain combines TRBV2 with TRBJ1-5; maybe TRBD1 (5 bases). Trimming removed 7 bases at V and 1 base at J, with 26 bases between. CDR1 and CDR2 (germline): SNHLY, FYNNEI. This CDR3 has 19 residues. The chain's CDR3 is CASKVGVSGTGKSNQPQHF. The CDR3 region has the DNA TGTGCCAGCAAGGTCGGAGTGTCCGGGACGGGTAAAAGCAATCAGCCCCAGCATTTT.

This clonotype was recorded once. The V gene is TRBV7-6, the J gene TRBJ2-3; D possibly matches TRBD1 or TRBD2 (6 bases each). Germline lookup yields CDR1 SGHVS and CDR2 FNYEAQ. Trimming left V 2 bases short and J 2 bases short, with 14 bases between. The CDR3 contains 16 residues. As DNA, the CDR3 is TGTGCCAGCAGCTTATTGACGGGGGCCATCACAGATACGCAGTATTTT. Amino acid sequence: CASSLLTGAITDTQYF.

This clonotype was found once. This chain links TRBV11-1 with TRBJ2-7; weak D call: TRBD1 (5 bases). The CDR3 length is 14 residues. Per the germline V gene, CDR1 is SGHAT and CDR2 is FQDESV (reference sequence). Trimming took off 5 bases at V and 4 bases at J, with 15 bases between the two ends. The CDR3 here is CASSPRQIRYEQYF. CDR3 DNA sequence: TGTGCCAGCAGCCCGAGACAGATCCGATACGAGCAGTACTTC.

Comment on this clonotype: A junction end diverges from the germline sequence, so it may reflect a read error. The J gene is TRBJ2-3, the V gene TRBV29-1; 9 bases map to TRBD1. Germline V gives CDR1 SQVTM, CDR2 ANQGSEA. The CDR3 spans 13 residues. CDR3 protein: CSAGTGFLDTQYF. CDR3 sequence (DNA): TGCAGCGCAGGGACAGGGTTTTTGGATACACAGTATTTT.

V gene TRBV12-3 or TRBV12-4 combines with J gene TRBJ2-4; 8 bases are shared with TRBD1. Trimming took 2 bases from V and 1 from J; bases not matched to a gene: 4. CDR3 length: 16 residues. The CDR3: CASSLTGGRAKNIQYF. The CDR3 DNA follows: TGTGCCAGCAGTTTAACAGGGGGTAGGGCCAAAAACATTCAGTACTTC.

Concerning this clonotype: The junction departs from germline at one end; a sequencing error may be responsible. The J gene is TRBJ2-5, the V gene TRBV15; TRBD1 might be the D (6 bases). Germline CDR1 and CDR2: LNHNV and YYDKDF (reference sequence). This CDR3 is 15 amino acids long. For the CDR3, the DNA is TGTGCCACCAGCAGAGTTGGGGGCTACCAGGAGACCCAGTACTTC. It translates to CATSRVGGYQETQYF.

The chain has TRBV5-1 and TRBJ2-1; maybe TRBD2 (6 bases). The V end was cut by 6 bases, the J end by 3 bases, with 16 bases between. The length of the CDR3 is 15 residues. Per germline, CDR1 SGHRS and CDR2 YFSETQ. The CDR3 loop reads CASIQEAGNYNEQFF. The CDR3 coding sequence is TGCGCCAGCATCCAAGAGGCGGGGAACTACAATGAGCAGTTCTTC.

The chain joins TRBV6-2 or TRBV6-3 to TRBJ2-5, with D unresolved. Between the trimmed V and J ends, which lost 4 bases and 4 bases, there was a span of 19 bases. Germline CDR1 and CDR2: MNHEY and SVGEGT. The CDR3 consists of 16 residues. The CDR3 DNA reads as TGTGCCAGCAGTTCGGCTTGGGGTTGGCTATCAGAGACCCAGTACTTC. Its translation: CASSSAWGWLSETQYF.

This clonotype was detected a few times. The chain employs TRBV11-1 and TRBJ2-3, with 9 bases lining up with TRBD2. Germline V gene lookup returns CDR1 SGHAT and CDR2 FQDESV (reference sequence). CDR3 size: 14 residues. The trim removed 4 bases at V and 11 bases at J, leaving 10 bases unmatched. In nucleotides, the CDR3 is TGTGCCAGCAGCTACGAGGTTGGAGCGGGGGGGCAGTATTTT. Its protein is CASSYEVGAGGQYF.

In this sample, this clonotype turned up a few times. The chain links TRBV29-1 to TRBJ1-2, with D possibly TRBD1 on 6 matching bases. The CDR3 consists of 13 residues. The V end lost 0 bases, the J end lost 6 bases, and 11 bases lay between the germline ends. The V gene's germline CDR1 is SQVTM and CDR2 ANQGSEA. CDR3 sequence: CSVEEGGGNGYTF. The DNA for the CDR3 is TGCAGCGTTGAAGAGGGAGGGGGTAATGGCTACACCTTC.

This clonotype has more than one count but fewer than ten. The J gene is TRBJ2-7, the V gene TRBV6-1, with D possibly TRBD1 on 6 matching bases. In germline, CDR1 is MNHNS, CDR2 SASEGT. The CDR3 runs 13 residues. Trimming shortened V by 3 bases and J by 6 bases, and 12 bases separated the two germline ends. The CDR3 loop reads CASSELQGVEQYF. The CDR3, as DNA: TGTGCCAGCAGTGAGCTACAGGGCGTCGAGCAGTACTTC.

The chain links TRBV18 to TRBJ1-5; possible D gene TRBD1, 6 bases. Germline values: CDR1 KGHSH, CDR2 LQKENI. CDR3 size: 17 residues. The V end lost 3 bases, the J end lost 2 bases, and 17 bases lay between the germline ends. CDR3: CASSPQDSGVGNQPQHF. CDR3 bases: TGTGCCAGCTCACCCCAGGACAGCGGGGTTGGCAATCAGCCCCAGCATTTT.

The rearrangement uses TRBV20-1 and TRBJ2-3; D gene ambiguous. Trimming cost V 3 bases and J 0 bases, with 16 bases left between them. CDR1 and CDR2 from the germline V gene are DFQATT and SNEGSKA (reference sequence). The CDR3 consists of 16 residues. The CDR3: CSASLFFYSSTDTQYF. In DNA form, the CDR3 reads TGCAGTGCTAGCCTTTTTTTCTATTCCAGCACAGATACGCAGTATTTT.

The gene calls are TRBV7-9 and TRBJ2-1, with unresolved D. Trimming left V 4 bases short and J 2 bases short, with 15 bases between. Germline V gives CDR1 SEHNR, CDR2 FQNEAQ (reference sequence). The CDR3 sequence is 16 residues long. The CDR3 protein is CASSYLHVFPYNEQFF. The CDR3 DNA reads TGTGCCAGCAGCTACTTACATGTTTTTCCCTACAATGAGCAGTTCTTC.

V usage is TRBV20-1 and J usage is TRBJ2-7; 7 bases line up with TRBD1. The length of the CDR3 is 13 residues. CDR1 is DFQATT, CDR2 SNEGSKA, per germline (reference sequence). The V gene end was trimmed by 0 bases and the J gene end by 6 bases; junction bases not matched to a gene: 5. The CDR3 region is CSARDPTGLEQYF. The DNA for the CDR3 is TGCAGTGCTAGAGACCCGACAGGGCTCGAGCAGTACTTC.

The chain combines TRBV6-1 with TRBJ2-1; 7 nucleotides align to TRBD1. V was pared by 10 bases and J by 3 bases, with 12 bases of the junction left unmatched. The CDR3 totals 15 residues. The germline V gene encodes CDR1 MNHNS and CDR2 SASEGT. CDR3 residues: CATLTVPGGYNEQFF. The CDR3 nucleotides are TGTGCCACACTCACGGTTCCAGGGGGCTACAATGAGCAGTTCTTC.

Worth noting for this clonotype: The junction differs from germline at one of its ends, possibly a read error. The chain has TRBV2 and TRBJ1-2; D is ambiguous. The CDR3 is made up of 11 amino acids. Germline CDR1 is SNHLY and CDR2 is FYNNEI. CDR3 sequence (DNA): TGTGCCAGCAGGCAAGATTATGGCCACACCTTC. It encodes CASRQDYGHTF.

This clonotype came up a few times. The chain joins TRBV7-2 to TRBJ1-2; TRBD1 aligns across 9 bases. Per the germline V gene, CDR1 is SGHTA and CDR2 is FQGNSA. Germline trimming cut 1 base from V and 4 bases from J; bases unmatched to any gene: 7. This CDR3 comprises 16 residues. The CDR3 here is CASSLGGTGSSYGYTF. CDR3 coding DNA: TGTGCCAGCAGCTTAGGGGGGACAGGGTCTAGCTATGGCTACACCTTC.

This clonotype was observed a handful of times. CDR3 region: CSASWASGTPQETQYF. CDR3 nucleotides: TGCAGTGCTAGCTGGGCTAGCGGAACACCCCAAGAGACCCAGTACTTC. The chain has TRBV20-1 and TRBJ2-5, with 7 bases that match TRBD2. The CDR3 totals 16 residues. Trimming took 3 bases from V and 1 from J; bases not matched to a gene: 11. The germline gives CDR1 DFQATT, CDR2 SNEGSKA (reference sequence).